Below, 20 T cell receptor beta chains from the same sample are listed, as sequenced in a study of blood T cell repertoires in COVID-19. Sequencing was performed with immunoSEQ multiplex PCR; in TCRdb, only in-frame clones are kept and a portion is missing. This table has approximately 260,000 clones, approximately 85% appearing once. Source material: peripheral blood. The receptors originated from a woman aged 70-85 years with acute or convalescent COVID-19.

The gene calls are TRBV3-1 (or the pseudogene TRBV3-2) and TRBJ1-3, with D maybe TRBD1 (5 bases). The V gene lost 0 bases and the J gene lost 0 bases, with 12 bases spanning the gap. The germline CDR1 and CDR2 sequences are LGHDT and YNNKEL (reference sequence). The CDR3 contains 17 residues. CDR3 in amino acids: CASSQDATRVSGNTIYF. CDR3 DNA sequence: TGTGCCAGCAGCCAAGACGCGACCAGGGTCTCTGGAAACACCATATATTTT.

The V gene is TRBV7-9, the J gene TRBJ1-2; D not certain. Germline assignment: CDR1 SEHNR and CDR2 FQNEAQ (reference sequence). The CDR3 has 12 residues. The germline V and J ends were trimmed by 5 bases and 3 bases, with 7 bases remaining between them. CDR3 coding DNA: TGTGCCAGCAGCCCCCCCTACTATGGCTACACCTTC. As protein: CASSPPYYGYTF. The full variable domain, completed using reference TRBV7-9 and TRBJ1-2, is DTGVSQNPRHKITKRGQNVTFRCDPISEHNRLYWYRQTLGQGPEFLTYFQNEAQLEKSRLLSDRFSAERPKGSFSTLEIQRTEQGDSAMYLCASSPPYYGYTFGSGTRLTVV.

This chain links TRBV6-5 with TRBJ1-1; D is perhaps TRBD1 (6 bases). Looked up from germline, CDR1 is MNHEY and CDR2 is SVGAGI. The CDR3 spans 13 residues. Trimming shortened V by 2 bases and J by 5 bases, and 9 bases separated the two germline ends. CDR3 region: CASSYERGTEAFF. The CDR3 DNA sequence: TGTGCCAGCAGTTACGAGAGGGGGACTGAAGCTTTCTTT.

The chain is built from TRBV11-2 and TRBJ1-2; D is unclear. Germline CDR1 SGHAT, CDR2 FQNNGV. V gave up 2 bases and J gave up 7 bases, with 11 bases separating them. This CDR3 has 13 amino acids. The CDR3 DNA is TGTGCCAGCAGCTTACGAGGGTTGCGTGGCTACACCTTC. Translation: CASSLRGLRGYTF.

J is TRBJ1-5 and V is TRBV2; D is undetermined. Germline CDR1 SNHLY, CDR2 FYNNEI. Trimming stripped 3 bases from V and 6 bases from J, with 15 bases between. The CDR3 runs to 15 residues. The CDR3 loop is CASSENTRGIQPQHF. The CDR3 DNA is TGTGCCAGCAGTGAGAACACAAGAGGGATTCAGCCCCAGCATTTT. Full variable domain (missing parts from reference TRBV2 and TRBJ1-5): EPEVTQTPSHQVTQMGQEVILRCVPISNHLYFYWYRQILGQKVEFLVSFYNNEISEKSEIFDDQFSVERPDGSNFTLKIRSTKLEDSAMYFCASSENTRGIQPQHFGDGTRLSIL.

This chain connects TRBV11-3 to TRBJ2-1, with D possibly matching TRBD1 (5 bases). The CDR3 is 15 residues long. Germline loops: CDR1 SGHNT, CDR2 YENEEA. V was cut by 4 bases and J by 5 bases, with 15 bases left in between. CDR3 sequence reads: CASSYRSTANNEQFF. The CDR3 DNA is TGTGCCAGCAGCTATAGATCGACAGCGAACAATGAGCAGTTCTTC. Filled out from reference TRBV11-3 and TRBJ2-1, the complete variable domain reads EAGVVQSPRYKIIEKKQPVAFWCNPISGHNTLYWYLQNLGQGPELLIRYENEEAVDDSQLPKDRFSAERLKGVDSTLKIQPAELGDSAVYLCASSYRSTANNEQFFGPGTRLTVL.

This chain joins TRBV18 and TRBJ1-1; a possible D gene is TRBD1 (5 bases). The CDR3 contains 13 residues. Germline CDR1 reads KGHSH; CDR2 reads LQKENI. Deletions cut 7 bases from V and 0 bases from J, with 9 bases between. This CDR3 is CASCQGMNTEAFF. Here the CDR3 DNA reads TGTGCCAGCTGTCAGGGTATGAACACTGAAGCTTTCTTT.

This chain uses TRBV19 with TRBJ2-2; TRBD1 agrees at 8 bases. The germline V gene encodes CDR1 LNHDA and CDR2 SQIVND (reference sequence). V lost 5 bases, J lost 0 bases, and 5 bases stayed unmatched. The CDR3 contains 16 residues. The CDR3 DNA follows: TGTGCCAGTAGTCTGTCGGACAGGGCGAACACCGGGGAGCTGTTTTTT. Translation gives CASSLSDRANTGELFF.

The V gene is TRBV5-8, the J gene TRBJ1-6; D not resolved. V lost 5 bases, J lost 10 bases, and 10 bases lay in between. Germline V gene lookup returns CDR1 SGHTS and CDR2 YDEGEE. This CDR3 comprises 12 residues. The CDR3 bases are TGTGCCAGCAGAAGAGGGCGGTCACCCCTCCACTTT. Amino acids: CASRRGRSPLHF.

V is TRBV4-1 and J is TRBJ1-2; 7 bases fit TRBD1. The length of the CDR3 is 16 residues. Unmatched junction bases numbered 14, after V lost 3 bases and J lost 7 bases. The germline V gene has CDR1 MGHRA and CDR2 YSYEKL. CDR3 amino acids: CASSHPERGRPGGYTF. The CDR3 nucleotides are TGCGCCAGCAGCCATCCGGAGAGGGGGCGGCCGGGTGGCTACACCTTC.

This chain joins TRBV28 and TRBJ2-1; D might be TRBD2 (6 bases). The ends were cut back, 6 bases at V and 0 bases at J, with 12 bases in the middle. The germline V gene has CDR1 MDHEN and CDR2 SYDVKM. This CDR3 region has 15 residues. This chain's CDR3 is CASSPPTSSYNEQFF. CDR3 DNA sequence: TGTGCCAGCAGCCCCCCGACTAGCTCCTACAATGAGCAGTTCTTC.

This rearrangement joins TRBV4-1 to TRBJ1-4, with 7 bases lining up with TRBD1. This CDR3 comprises 16 residues. Germline lookup yields CDR1 MGHRA and CDR2 YSYEKL. The ends lost 3 bases at V and 5 bases at J; junction bases unmatched: 9. The CDR3 spells CASSQYRGNGNEKLFF. The CDR3 nucleotides read TGCGCCAGCAGCCAGTACAGGGGAAACGGGAATGAAAAACTGTTTTTT.

The V call is TRBV12-5, the J call TRBJ1-4; the D is unclear. The CDR3 has 16 amino acids. V was pared by 2 bases and J by 0 bases, with 10 bases between. Germline CDR1 is LGHNT and CDR2 is FRNRAP. In nucleotides, the CDR3 is TGTGCTAGTGGTTTGTCCATGGCTGCAACTAATGAAAAACTGTTTTTT. Protein product: CASGLSMAATNEKLFF.

This clone was detected once. The chain couples TRBV6-5 to TRBJ2-5, with 8 bases identical to TRBD1. The CDR3 contains 14 residues. Germline V gene sequence: CDR1 MNHEY, CDR2 SVGAGI. The V and J ends lost 8 bases and 5 bases, in that order; junction bases with no gene match: 10. This CDR3 reads CASGGTGGVETQYF. CDR3 nucleotide sequence: TGTGCCAGCGGCGGGACAGGCGGTGTGGAGACCCAGTACTTC.

This clone appeared a single time. This chain connects TRBV14 to TRBJ2-7; D perhaps matches TRBD1 (5 bases). Trimming shortened V by 3 bases and J by 2 bases, and 11 bases separated the two germline ends. This CDR3 contains 14 residues. Germline V lookup: CDR1 SGHDN, CDR2 FVKESK. The CDR3 here is CASSHNGHPYEQYF. CDR3 nucleotide sequence: TGTGCCAGCAGCCACAACGGACACCCCTACGAGCAGTACTTC.

The chain links TRBV7-9 to TRBJ1-5, with TRBD1 matching over 9 bases. Germline CDR1 SEHNR, CDR2 FQNEAQ (reference sequence). The CDR3 spans 18 residues. The J segment lost 6 bases and the V segment lost 4 bases, leaving 16 bases of the junction unmatched. DNA for the CDR3: TGTGCCAGCAGCTCCGTCCGGGACAGGGTTGGGGGGACTCAGCCCCAGCATTTT. It specifies CASSSVRDRVGGTQPQHF.

The V and J genes are TRBV7-6 and TRBJ1-5; 7 positions match TRBD1. Germline-derived CDR1 and CDR2 are SGHVS and FNYEAQ. The CDR3 spans 14 residues. V lost 5 bases to trimming and J lost 4 bases; unmatched junction nucleotides: 5. CDR3 in DNA: TGTGCCAGCAGCCCGAGGGGGCGGAATCAGCCCCAGCATTTT. As protein: CASSPRGRNQPQHF. Variable domain in full (rest from reference TRBV7-6 and TRBJ1-5): GAGVSQSPRYKVTKRGQDVALRCDPISGHVSLYWYRQALGQGPEFLTYFNYEAQQDKSGLPNDRFSAERPEGSISTLTIQRTEQRDSAMYRCASSPRGRNQPQHFGDGTRLSIL.

The chain links TRBV13 to TRBJ1-1; a possible D gene is TRBD1 (6 bases). Germline V lookup: CDR1 PRHDT, CDR2 FYEKMQ (reference sequence). The CDR3 has 17 residues. Trimming pared 5 bases from V and 3 bases from J, leaving 22 bases between. CDR3 sequence: CASSPAPPAQGYTEAFF. CDR3 coding DNA: TGTGCCAGCAGCCCCGCGCCCCCAGCGCAGGGGTACACTGAAGCTTTCTTT. Filled out from reference TRBV13 and TRBJ1-1, the complete variable domain reads AAGVIQSPRHLIKEKRETATLKCYPIPRHDTVYWYQQGPGQDPQFLISFYEKMQSDKGSIPDRFSAQQFSDYHSELNMSSLELGDSALYFCASSPAPPAQGYTEAFFGQGTRLTVV.

This chain joins TRBV24-1 and TRBJ2-2, with TRBD2 identical over 16 bases. J was trimmed by 6 bases and V by 4 bases; bases with no gene match: 7. The germline V gene encodes CDR1 KGHDR and CDR2 SFDVKD. This CDR3 comprises 18 residues. The CDR3 DNA reads TGTGCCACCAGTGACCCCGGGACTAGCGGGGGGGCCCCCGGGGAGCTGTTTTTT. The encoded protein is CATSDPGTSGGAPGELFF.

The V call is TRBV6-6, the J call TRBJ2-1; tentative D call: TRBD2 (6 bases). The germline V gene encodes CDR1 MNHNY and CDR2 SVGAGI (reference sequence). Trimming left V 7 bases short and J 2 bases short, with 15 bases between. This CDR3 comprises 15 residues. Here the CDR3 reads CASTGRGRPYNEQFF. The CDR3 nucleotides are TGTGCCAGCACAGGGCGGGGACGCCCCTACAATGAGCAGTTCTTC.